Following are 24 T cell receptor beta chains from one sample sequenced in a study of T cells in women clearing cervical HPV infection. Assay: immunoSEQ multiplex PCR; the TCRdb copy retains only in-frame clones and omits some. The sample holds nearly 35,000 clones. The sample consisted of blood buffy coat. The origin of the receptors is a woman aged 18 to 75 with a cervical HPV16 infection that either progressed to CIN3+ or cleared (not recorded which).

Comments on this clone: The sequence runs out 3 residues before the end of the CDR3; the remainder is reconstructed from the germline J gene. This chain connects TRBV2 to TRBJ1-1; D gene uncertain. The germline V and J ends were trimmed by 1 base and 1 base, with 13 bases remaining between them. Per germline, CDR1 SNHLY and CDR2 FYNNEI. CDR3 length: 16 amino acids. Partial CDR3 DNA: TGTGCCAGCAGTGAAGGCCGCGGGCGAGCGAACACTGAA. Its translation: CASSEGRGRANTE. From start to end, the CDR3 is CASSEGRGRANTEAFF.

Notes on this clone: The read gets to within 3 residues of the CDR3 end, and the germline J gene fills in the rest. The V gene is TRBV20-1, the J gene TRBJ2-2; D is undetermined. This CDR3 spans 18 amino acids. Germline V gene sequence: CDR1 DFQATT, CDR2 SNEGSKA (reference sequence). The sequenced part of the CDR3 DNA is TGCAGTGCTAGATCATCCAACTATGGCAGAATCTATAATTCACCG. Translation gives CSARSSNYGRIYNSP. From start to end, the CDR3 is CSARSSNYGRIYNSPLFF.

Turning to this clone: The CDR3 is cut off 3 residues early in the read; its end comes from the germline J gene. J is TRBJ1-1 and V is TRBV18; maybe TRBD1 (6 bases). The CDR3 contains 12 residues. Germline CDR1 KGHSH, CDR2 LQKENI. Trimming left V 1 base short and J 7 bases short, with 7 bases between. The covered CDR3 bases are TGTGCCAGCTCACCACAAGGGGGTGAA. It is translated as CASSPQGGE. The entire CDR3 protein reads CASSPQGGEAFF.

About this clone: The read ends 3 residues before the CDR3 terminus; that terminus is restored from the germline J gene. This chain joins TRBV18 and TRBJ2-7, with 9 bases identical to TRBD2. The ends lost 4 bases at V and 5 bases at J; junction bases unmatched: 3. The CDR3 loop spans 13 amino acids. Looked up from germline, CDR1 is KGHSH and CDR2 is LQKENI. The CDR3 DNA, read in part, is TGTGCCAGCTCACTAGCGGGAGAGGACGAG. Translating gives CASSLAGEDE. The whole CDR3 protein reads CASSLAGEDEQYF.

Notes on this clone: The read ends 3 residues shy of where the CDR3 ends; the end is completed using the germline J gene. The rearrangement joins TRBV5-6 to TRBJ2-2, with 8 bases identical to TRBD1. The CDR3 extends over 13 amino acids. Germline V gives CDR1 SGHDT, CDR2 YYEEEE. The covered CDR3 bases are TGTGCCAGCAGCTGGACAGGGCAAGAAAAG. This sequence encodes CASSWTGQEK. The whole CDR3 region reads CASSWTGQEKLFF.

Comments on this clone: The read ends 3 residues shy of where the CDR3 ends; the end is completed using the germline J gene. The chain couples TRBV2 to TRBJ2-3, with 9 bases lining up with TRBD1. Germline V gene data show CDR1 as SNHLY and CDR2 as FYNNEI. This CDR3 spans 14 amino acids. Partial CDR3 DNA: TGTGCCAGCAGCGGGGACAGGGAGGGTCAGCCG. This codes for CASSGDREGQP. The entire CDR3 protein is CASSGDREGQPQYF.

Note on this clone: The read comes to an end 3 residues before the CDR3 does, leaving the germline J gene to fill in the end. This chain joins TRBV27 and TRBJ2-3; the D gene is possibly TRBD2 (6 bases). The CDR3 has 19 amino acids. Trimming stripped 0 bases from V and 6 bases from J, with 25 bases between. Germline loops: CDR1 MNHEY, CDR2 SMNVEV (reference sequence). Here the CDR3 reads CASSLSSPFWTTPEDTQYF. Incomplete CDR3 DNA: TGTGCCAGCAGTTTATCGTCCCCCTTCTGGACTACCCCCGAGGATACG.

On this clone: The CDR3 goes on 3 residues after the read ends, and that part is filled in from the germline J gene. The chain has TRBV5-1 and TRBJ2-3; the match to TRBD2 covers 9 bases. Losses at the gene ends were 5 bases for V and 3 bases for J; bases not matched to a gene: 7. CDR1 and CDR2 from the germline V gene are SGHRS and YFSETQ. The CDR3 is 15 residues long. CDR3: CASSSTSGITDTQYF. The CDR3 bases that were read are TGCGCCAGCAGTTCGACTAGCGGAATAACAGATACG.

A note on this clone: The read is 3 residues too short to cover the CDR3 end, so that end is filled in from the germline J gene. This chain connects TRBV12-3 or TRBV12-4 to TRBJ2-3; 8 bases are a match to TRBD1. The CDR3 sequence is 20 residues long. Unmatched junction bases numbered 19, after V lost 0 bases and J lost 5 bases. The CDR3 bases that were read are TGTGCCAGCAGTTTAGCGCACCAGGGGGCCTCCCACGTCCGATTAGATACG. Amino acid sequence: CASSLAHQGASHVRLDT. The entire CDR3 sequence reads CASSLAHQGASHVRLDTQYF.

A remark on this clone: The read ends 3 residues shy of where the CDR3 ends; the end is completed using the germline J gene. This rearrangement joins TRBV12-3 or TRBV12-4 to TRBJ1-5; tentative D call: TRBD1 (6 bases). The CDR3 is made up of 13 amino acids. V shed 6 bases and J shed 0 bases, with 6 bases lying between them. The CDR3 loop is CASRTGSNQPQHF. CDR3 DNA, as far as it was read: TGTGCCAGCAGGACAGGTAGCAATCAGCCC.

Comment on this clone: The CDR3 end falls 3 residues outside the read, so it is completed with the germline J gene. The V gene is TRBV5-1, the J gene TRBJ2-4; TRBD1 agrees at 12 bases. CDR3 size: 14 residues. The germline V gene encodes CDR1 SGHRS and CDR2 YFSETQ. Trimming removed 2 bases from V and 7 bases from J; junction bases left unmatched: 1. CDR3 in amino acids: CASSLGTGGNIQYF. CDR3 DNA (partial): TGCGCCAGCAGCTTAGGGACAGGGGGCAACATT.

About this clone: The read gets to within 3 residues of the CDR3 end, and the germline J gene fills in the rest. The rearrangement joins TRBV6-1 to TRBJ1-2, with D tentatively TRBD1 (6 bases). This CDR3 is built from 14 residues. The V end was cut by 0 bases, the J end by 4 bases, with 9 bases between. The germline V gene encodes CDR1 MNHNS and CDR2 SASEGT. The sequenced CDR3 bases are TGTGCCAGCAGTGAAGCGCTGACAGGCTATGGC. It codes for CASSEALTGYG. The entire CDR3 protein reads CASSEALTGYGYTF.

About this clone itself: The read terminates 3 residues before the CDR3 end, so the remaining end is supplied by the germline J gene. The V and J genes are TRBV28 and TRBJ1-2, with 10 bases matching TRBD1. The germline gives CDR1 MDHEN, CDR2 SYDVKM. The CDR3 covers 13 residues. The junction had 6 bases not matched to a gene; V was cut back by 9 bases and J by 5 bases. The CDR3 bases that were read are TGTGCCAGTGGACAGGGGGGTAATTATGGC. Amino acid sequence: CASGQGGNYG. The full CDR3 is CASGQGGNYGYTF.

The CDR3 reads CASSRTGRRTNSPLHF. The sequenced CDR3 bases are TGCGCCAGCAGTAGGACAGGTCGGCGAACTAATTCACCC. The chain carries TRBV10-2 and TRBJ1-6; 7 bases fit TRBD1. Coverage ceases 3 residues before the CDR3 finishes, and the germline J gene fills in the end. Trimming removed 5 bases from V and 6 bases from J; junction bases left unmatched: 10. This CDR3 is built from 16 residues. The germline CDR1 and CDR2 sequences are WSHSY and SAAADI.

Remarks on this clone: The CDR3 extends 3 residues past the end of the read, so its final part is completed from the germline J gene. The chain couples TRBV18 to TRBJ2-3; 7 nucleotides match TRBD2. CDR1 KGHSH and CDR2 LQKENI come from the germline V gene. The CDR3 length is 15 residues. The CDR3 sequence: CASSPYGTNQETQYF. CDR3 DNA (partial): TGTGCCAGCTCACCGTATGGGACTAACCAAGAGACG.

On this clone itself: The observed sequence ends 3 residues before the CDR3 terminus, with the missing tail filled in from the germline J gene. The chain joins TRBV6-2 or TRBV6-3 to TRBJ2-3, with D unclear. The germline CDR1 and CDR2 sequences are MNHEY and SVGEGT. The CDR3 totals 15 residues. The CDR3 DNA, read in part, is TGTGCCAGCAGTCTCAGTCTAGACCGCCGAGAGACG. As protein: CASSLSLDRRET. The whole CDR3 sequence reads CASSLSLDRRETQYF.

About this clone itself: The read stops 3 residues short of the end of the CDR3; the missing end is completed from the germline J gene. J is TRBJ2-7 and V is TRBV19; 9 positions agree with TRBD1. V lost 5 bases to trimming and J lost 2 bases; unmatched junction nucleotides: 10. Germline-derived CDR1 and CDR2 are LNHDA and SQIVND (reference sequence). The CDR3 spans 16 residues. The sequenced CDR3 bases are TGTGCCAGTAGTGGATTTGGACAGGGGCGCACCTACGAG. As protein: CASSGFGQGRTYE. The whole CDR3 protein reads CASSGFGQGRTYEQYF. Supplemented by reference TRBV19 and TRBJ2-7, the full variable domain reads DGGITQSPKYLFRKEGQNVTLSCEQNLNHDAMYWYRQDPGQGLRLIYYSQIVNDFQKGDIAEGYSVSREKKESFPLTVTSAQKNPTAFYLCASSGFGQGRTYEQYFGPGTRLTVT.

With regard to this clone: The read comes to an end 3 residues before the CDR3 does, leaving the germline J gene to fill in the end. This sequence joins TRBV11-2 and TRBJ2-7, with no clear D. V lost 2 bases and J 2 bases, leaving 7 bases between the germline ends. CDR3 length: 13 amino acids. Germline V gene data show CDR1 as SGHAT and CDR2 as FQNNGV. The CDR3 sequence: CASSLPTAYEQYF. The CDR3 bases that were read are TGTGCCAGCAGCTTACCTACAGCCTACGAG. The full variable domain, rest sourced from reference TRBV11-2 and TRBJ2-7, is EAGVAQSPRYKIIEKRQSVAFWCNPISGHATLYWYQQILGQGPKLLIQFQNNGVVDDSQLPKDRFSAERLKGVDSTLKIQPAKLEDSAVYLCASSLPTAYEQYFGPGTRLTVT.

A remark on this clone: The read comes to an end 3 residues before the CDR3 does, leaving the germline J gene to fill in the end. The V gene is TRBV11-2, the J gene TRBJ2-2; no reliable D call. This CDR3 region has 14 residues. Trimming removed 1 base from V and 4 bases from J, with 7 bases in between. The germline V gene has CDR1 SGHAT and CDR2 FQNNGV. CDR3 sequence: CASSLGLSTGELFF. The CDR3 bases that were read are TGTGCCAGCAGCTTAGGTCTTAGCACCGGGGAG. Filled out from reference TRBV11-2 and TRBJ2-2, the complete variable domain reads EAGVAQSPRYKIIEKRQSVAFWCNPISGHATLYWYQQILGQGPKLLIQFQNNGVVDDSQLPKDRFSAERLKGVDSTLKIQPAKLEDSAVYLCASSLGLSTGELFFGEGSRLTVL.

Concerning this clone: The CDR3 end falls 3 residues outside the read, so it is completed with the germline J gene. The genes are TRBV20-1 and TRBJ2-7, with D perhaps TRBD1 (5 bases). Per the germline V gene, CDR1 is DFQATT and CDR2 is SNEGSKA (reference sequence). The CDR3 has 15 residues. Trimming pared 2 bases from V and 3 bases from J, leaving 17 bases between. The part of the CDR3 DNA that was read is TGCAGTGCTAGATCAGACAGTTACACAAACTACGAG. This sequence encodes CSARSDSYTNYE. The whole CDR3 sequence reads CSARSDSYTNYEQYF.

CDR3 DNA, as far as it was read: TGTGCCAGTAGTGTGCCCCGTTCGGGTGAAAAG. It translates to CASSVPRSGEK. The full CDR3 protein is CASSVPRSGEKLFF. V and J are TRBV19 and TRBJ2-2; D remains unclear. The read gets to within 3 residues of the CDR3 end, and the germline J gene fills in the rest. The CDR3 loop spans 14 amino acids. Germline V lookup: CDR1 LNHDA, CDR2 SQIVND (reference sequence). Based on the CDR3 plus reference TRBV19 and TRBJ2-2, the full variable domain is DGGITQSPKYLFRKEGQNVTLSCEQNLNHDAMYWYRQDPGQGLRLIYYSQIVNDFQKGDIAEGYSVSREKKESFPLTVTSAQKNPTAFYLCASSVPRSGEKLFFGEGSRLTVL.

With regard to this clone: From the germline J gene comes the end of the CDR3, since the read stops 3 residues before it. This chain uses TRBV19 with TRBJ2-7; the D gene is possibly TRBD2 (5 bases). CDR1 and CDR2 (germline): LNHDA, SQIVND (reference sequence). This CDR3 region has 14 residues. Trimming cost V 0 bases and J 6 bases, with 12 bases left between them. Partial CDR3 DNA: TGTGCCAGTAGTATAGAGCCGGGGAGAGGCGAG. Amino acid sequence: CASSIEPGRGE. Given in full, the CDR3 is CASSIEPGRGEQYF.

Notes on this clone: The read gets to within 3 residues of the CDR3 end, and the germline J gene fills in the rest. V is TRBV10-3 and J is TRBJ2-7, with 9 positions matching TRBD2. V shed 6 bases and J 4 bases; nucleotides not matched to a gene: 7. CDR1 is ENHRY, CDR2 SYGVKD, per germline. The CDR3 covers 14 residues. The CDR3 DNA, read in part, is TGTGCCATCAGGAGCGGGGGGCTGGGTTACGAG. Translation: CAIRSGGLGYE. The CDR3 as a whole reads CAIRSGGLGYEQYF.

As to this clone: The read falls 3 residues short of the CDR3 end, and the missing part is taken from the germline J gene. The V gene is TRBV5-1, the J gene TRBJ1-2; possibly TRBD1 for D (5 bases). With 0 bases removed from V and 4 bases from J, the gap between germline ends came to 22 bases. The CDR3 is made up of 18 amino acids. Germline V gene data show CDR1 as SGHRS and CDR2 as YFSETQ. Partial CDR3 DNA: TGCGCCAGCAGCTTGGAAGGAGTAGGGGCAGGGCGAGGCTATGGC. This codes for CASSLEGVGAGRGYG. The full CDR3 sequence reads CASSLEGVGAGRGYGYTF. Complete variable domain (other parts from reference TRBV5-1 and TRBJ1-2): KAGVTQTPRYLIKTRGQQVTLSCSPISGHRSVSWYQQTPGQGLQFLFEYFSETQRNKGNFPGRFSGRQFSNSRSEMNVSTLELGDSALYLCASSLEGVGAGRGYGYTFGSGTRLTVV.